A selection of T cell receptor beta chains follows, all from one sample in a study of blood T cell repertoires in COVID-19. Libraries were prepared by immunoSEQ multiplex PCR; TCRdb keeps only in-frame clonotypes and omits some of them. The sample has 140,000 or so clones; approximately 80% are singletons. Material for sequencing was peripheral blood. All receptors come from a woman aged 80 or over with acute or convalescent COVID-19. Each CDR3 is given with its conserved first and last residue. Each record gives: clone size, J gene, V gene, CDR3 protein. Where a row states a size, it is once, few, many or the class of an expanded clone; other rows omit it.

clone size: -
J gene: TRBJ1-4
V gene: TRBV5-4
CDR3 protein: CASSPGTAATNEKLFF

clone size: -
J gene: TRBJ1-2
V gene: TRBV19
CDR3 protein: CASSAQPGQGHYTF

clone size: -
J gene: TRBJ2-3
V gene: TRBV6-5
CDR3 protein: CASRDGQGDTDTQYF

clone size: once
J gene: TRBJ2-7
V gene: TRBV3-1/TRBV3-2
CDR3 protein: CASSSSGVQYF

clone size: -
J gene: TRBJ2-2
V gene: TRBV18
CDR3 protein: CASSPRNVHSLRPGELFF

clone size: -
J gene: TRBJ1-1
V gene: TRBV5-1
CDR3 protein: CASSLALLTGEIGKNTEAFF

clone size: -
J gene: TRBJ1-2
V gene: TRBV6-5
CDR3 protein: CASSYLLGRGRGYTF

clone size: -
J gene: TRBJ1-2
V gene: TRBV11-2
CDR3 protein: CASSPRGQGAITYGYTF

clone size: -
J gene: TRBJ1-4
V gene: TRBV19
CDR3 protein: CASKIGQLLNEKLFF

clone size: -
J gene: TRBJ1-1
V gene: TRBV6-1
CDR3 protein: CASSEQGRGTEAFF

clone size: -
J gene: TRBJ1-2
V gene: TRBV18
CDR3 protein: CASSRSGGRDYGYTF

clone size: once
J gene: TRBJ1-1
V gene: TRBV15
CDR3 protein: CATSRGQTNTEAFF

clone size: -
J gene: TRBJ1-5
V gene: TRBV2
CDR3 protein: CASSEAGWGQGIINQPQHF

clone size: medium-sized
J gene: TRBJ1-5
V gene: TRBV12-3/TRBV12-4
CDR3 protein: CASSLGVDQPQHF

clone size: -
J gene: TRBJ1-2
V gene: TRBV12-3/TRBV12-4
CDR3 protein: CASSLGQGYTF

clone size: -
J gene: TRBJ2-3
V gene: TRBV6-2/TRBV6-3
CDR3 protein: CASSSRNTDTQYF

clone size: -
J gene: TRBJ2-1
V gene: TRBV7-3
CDR3 protein: CASSGGTGAYNEQFF

clone size: -
J gene: TRBJ1-6
V gene: TRBV2
CDR3 protein: CASSDWQGGGLNSPLHF

clone size: -
J gene: TRBJ2-6
V gene: TRBV5-1
CDR3 protein: CASSFGRASGANVLTF

clone size: -
J gene: TRBJ2-5
V gene: TRBV29-1
CDR3 protein: CSVAQKQETQYF

clone size: -
J gene: TRBJ1-2
V gene: TRBV2
CDR3 protein: CASGTGTNYGYTF

clone size: -
J gene: TRBJ2-7
V gene: TRBV6-1
CDR3 protein: CASSENRDRVYEQYF

clone size: few
J gene: TRBJ1-2
V gene: TRBV2
CDR3 protein: CASSPDRGQDGYTF

clone size: -
J gene: TRBJ1-5
V gene: TRBV7-8
CDR3 protein: CASSPSDRDYPQHF

clone size: -
J gene: TRBJ2-5
V gene: TRBV29-1
CDR3 protein: CSVGYARYQETQYF

clone size: -
J gene: TRBJ1-3
V gene: TRBV15
CDR3 protein: CATSRDGRDGTGSGNTIYF

clone size: few
J gene: TRBJ1-5
V gene: TRBV19
CDR3 protein: CASNGIEGFNQPQHF

clone size: -
J gene: TRBJ1-6
V gene: TRBV19
CDR3 protein: CASSPRGVNNSPLHF

clone size: -
J gene: TRBJ1-4
V gene: TRBV9
CDR3 protein: CASSVGGGQEKLFF

clone size: once
J gene: TRBJ2-3
V gene: TRBV5-6
CDR3 protein: CASSRGGSTDTQYF

clone size: -
J gene: TRBJ2-1
V gene: TRBV19
CDR3 protein: CASSPYGTQNSNEQFF

clone size: -
J gene: TRBJ1-2
V gene: TRBV25-1
CDR3 protein: CASRSFQGSGYTF

clone size: -
J gene: TRBJ1-5
V gene: TRBV19
CDR3 protein: CASSIDSGGGQPQHF

clone size: -
J gene: TRBJ2-7
V gene: TRBV5-1
CDR3 protein: CASSLTGNYEQYF

clone size: -
J gene: TRBJ2-7
V gene: TRBV7-2
CDR3 protein: CASSLTGAYEQYF

clone size: -
J gene: TRBJ2-7
V gene: TRBV6-2/TRBV6-3
CDR3 protein: CASSYSQQAFGEQYF

clone size: -
J gene: TRBJ2-1
V gene: TRBV11-2
CDR3 protein: CASRPPAAGASYNEQFF

clone size: -
J gene: TRBJ2-7
V gene: TRBV5-1
CDR3 protein: CASSRDRANYEQYF

clone size: -
J gene: TRBJ2-5
V gene: TRBV12-3/TRBV12-4
CDR3 protein: CATRPPEGETQYF

clone size: -
J gene: TRBJ2-7
V gene: TRBV10-3
CDR3 protein: CAISENQGSPYEQYF

clone size: -
J gene: TRBJ1-1
V gene: TRBV18
CDR3 protein: CASSPGTGGENTEAFF

clone size: few
J gene: TRBJ2-2
V gene: TRBV29-1
CDR3 protein: CSVELDSPTGELFF